These 8 T cell receptor beta chains came from one sample sequenced in a study of T cells in Graves' hyperthyroidism and ophthalmopathy. Amplification of TCR beta CDR3 regions was performed using RNA transcripts as template. The HTBI primer set drove a first-round RT-PCR of the TCR CDR3. TCRdb re-called the multiplex PCR reads through MiXCR, storing one row per CDR3 protein. The sample includes a few hundred thousand distinct CDR3 sequences, 25% of them seen just once. Sequenced material: blood. The receptor source for this set is a man between 50 and 59 years old with Graves' hyperthyroidism.

A remark on this clonotype: A much larger clone sits a single nucleotide away, making a read error possible. V usage is TRBV11-2 and J usage is TRBJ2-5; 7 bases are a match to TRBD1. Germline V gene lookup returns CDR1 SGHAT and CDR2 FQNNGV. The CDR3 extends over 15 amino acids. This CDR3 is CASSDTGTVKETRYF. The CDR3 DNA reads TGTGCCAGCAGCGATACCGGGACAGTTAAAGAGACCCGGTACTTC.

J is TRBJ1-2 and V is TRBV29-1; D remains ambiguous. Trimming shortened V by 0 bases and J by 6 bases, and 14 bases separated the two germline ends. The CDR3 contains 14 residues. The germline V gene has CDR1 SQVTM and CDR2 ANQGSEA. In DNA form, the CDR3 reads TGCAGCGTTGAAGACCTCAGCAGGAGGAATGGCTACACCTTC. Its protein product is CSVEDLSRRNGYTF.

At least ten counts were recorded for this clonotype. Written as DNA, the CDR3 is TGTGCCAGCAGTTCCGAGCGGGGGCCCTACGAGCAGTACTTC. This gives the protein CASSSERGPYEQYF. The V and J genes are TRBV28 and TRBJ2-7, with 8 bases identical to TRBD2. The CDR3 extends over 14 amino acids. Germline CDR1 reads MDHEN; CDR2 reads SYDVKM. Unmatched junction bases numbered 4, after V lost 4 bases and J lost 2 bases.

The CDR3 spells CASSSRRGQLSGNTIYF. The CDR3 DNA reads as TGTGCCAGCTCATCCCGCAGGGGGCAACTCTCTGGAAACACCATATATTTT. The genes are TRBV18 and TRBJ1-3, with TRBD1 matching over 8 bases. V lost 5 bases and J lost 0; bases outside the gene matches: 9. The germline V gene encodes CDR1 KGHSH and CDR2 LQKENI. This CDR3 region has 17 residues.

V usage is TRBV20-1 and J usage is TRBJ2-1, with 8 bases matching TRBD1. CDR1 DFQATT and CDR2 SNEGSKA come from the germline V gene (reference sequence). With V trimmed by 5 bases and J by 0 bases, 3 bases remained unmatched. The CDR3 is 14 residues long. CDR3 DNA sequence: TGCAGTGCTTCCAGGGGGCTCTCCTACAATGAGCAGTTCTTC. Amino acid sequence: CSASRGLSYNEQFF.

This clonotype was seen many times. V gene TRBV3-1 combines with J gene TRBJ1-1; D gene unclear. This CDR3 region has 14 residues. In germline, CDR1 is LGHDT, CDR2 YNNKEL (reference sequence). V lost 3 bases and J 5 bases, leaving 13 bases between the germline ends. As DNA, the CDR3 is TGTGCCAGCAGCCAGACGGTAAGCGGGACTGAAGCTTTCTTT. Encoded protein: CASSQTVSGTEAFF.

This clonotype was recorded once. Being one base from a much bigger clone, this may be a read error. The chain links TRBV29-1 to TRBJ1-1; possibly TRBD1 for D (5 bases). Germline CDR1 SQVTM, CDR2 ANQGSEA. The CDR3 runs to 13 residues. The CDR3 bases are TGCAGCGTTGGAAGGGGAGGCGACACTGTAGCTTTCTTT. Its protein product is CSVGRGGDTVAFF. The complete variable domain, with remaining parts taken from reference TRBV29-1 and TRBJ1-1, reads SAVISQKPSRDICQRGTSLTIQCQVDSQVTMMFWYRQQPGQSLTLIATANQGSEATYESGFVIDKFPISRPNLTFSTLTVSNMSPEDSSIYLCSVGRGGDTVAFFGQGTRLTVV.

Ten or more counts support this clonotype. The chain combines TRBV28 with TRBJ2-7; a weak D match, TRBD2 (5 bases). The germline V and J ends were trimmed by 6 bases and 7 bases, with 19 bases remaining between them. CDR1 and CDR2 (germline): MDHEN, SYDVKM. CDR3 length: 14 amino acids. CDR3 in amino acids: CASSSSSRPWEQYF. CDR3 coding DNA: TGTGCCAGCAGCTCCTCTAGCAGGCCTTGGGAGCAGTACTTC. Supplemented by reference TRBV28 and TRBJ2-7, the full variable domain reads DVKVTQSSRYLVKRTGEKVFLECVQDMDHENMFWYRQDPGLGLRLIYFSYDVKMKEKGDIPEGYSVSREKKERFSLILESASTNQTSMYLCASSSSSRPWEQYFGPGTRLTVT.